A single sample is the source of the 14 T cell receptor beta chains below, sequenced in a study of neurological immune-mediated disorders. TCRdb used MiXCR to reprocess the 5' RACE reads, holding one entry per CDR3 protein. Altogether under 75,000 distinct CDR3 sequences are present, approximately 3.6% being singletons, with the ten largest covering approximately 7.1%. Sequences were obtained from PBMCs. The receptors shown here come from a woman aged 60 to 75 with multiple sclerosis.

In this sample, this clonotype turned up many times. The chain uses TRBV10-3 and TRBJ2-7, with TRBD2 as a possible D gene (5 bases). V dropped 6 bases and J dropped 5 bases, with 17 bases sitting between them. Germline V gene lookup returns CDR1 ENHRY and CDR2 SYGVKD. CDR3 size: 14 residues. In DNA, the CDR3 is TGTGCCATCAGAGAGAAAACGGGGAGCAACGAGCAGTACTTC. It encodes CAIREKTGSNEQYF.

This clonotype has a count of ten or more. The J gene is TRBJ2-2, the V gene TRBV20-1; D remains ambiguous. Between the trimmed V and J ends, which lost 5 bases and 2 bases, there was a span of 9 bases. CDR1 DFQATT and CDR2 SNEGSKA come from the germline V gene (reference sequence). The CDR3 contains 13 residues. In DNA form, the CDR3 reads TGCAGTGCTTCACAACCTAACACCGGGGAGCTGTTTTTT. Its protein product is CSASQPNTGELFF.

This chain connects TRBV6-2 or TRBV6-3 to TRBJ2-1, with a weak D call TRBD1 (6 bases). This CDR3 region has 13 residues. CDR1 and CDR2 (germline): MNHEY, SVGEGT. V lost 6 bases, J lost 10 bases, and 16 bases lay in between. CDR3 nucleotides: TGTGCCAGCAGATTATATACAGGGCGGGAGCAGTTCTTC. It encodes CASRLYTGREQFF.

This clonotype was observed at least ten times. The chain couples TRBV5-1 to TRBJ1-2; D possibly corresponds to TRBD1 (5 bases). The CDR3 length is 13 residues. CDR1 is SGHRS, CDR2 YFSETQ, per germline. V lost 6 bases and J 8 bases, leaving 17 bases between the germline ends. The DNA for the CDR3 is TGCGCCAGCAAAGGACATCCGGAAGAGGGCTACACCTTC. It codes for CASKGHPEEGYTF.

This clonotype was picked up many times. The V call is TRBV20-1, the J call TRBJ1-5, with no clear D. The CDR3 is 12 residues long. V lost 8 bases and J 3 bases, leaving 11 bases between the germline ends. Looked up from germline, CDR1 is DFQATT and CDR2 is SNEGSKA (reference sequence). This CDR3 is CSCQSYNQPQHF. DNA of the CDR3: TGCAGTTGCCAGAGTTACAATCAGCCCCAGCATTTT.

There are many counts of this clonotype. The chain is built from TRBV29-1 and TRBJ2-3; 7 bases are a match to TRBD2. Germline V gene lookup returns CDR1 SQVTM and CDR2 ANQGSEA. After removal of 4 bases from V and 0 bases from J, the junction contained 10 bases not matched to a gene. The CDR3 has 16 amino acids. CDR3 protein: CSVAGRIVPSTDTQYF. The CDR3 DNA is TGCAGCGTTGCCGGGAGGATCGTCCCGAGCACAGATACGCAGTATTTT.

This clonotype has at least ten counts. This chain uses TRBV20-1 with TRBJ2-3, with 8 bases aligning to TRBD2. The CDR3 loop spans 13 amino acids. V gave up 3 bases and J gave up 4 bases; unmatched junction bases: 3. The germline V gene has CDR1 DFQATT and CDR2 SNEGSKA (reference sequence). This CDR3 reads CSARRGEADTQYF. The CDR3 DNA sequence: TGCAGTGCTAGGCGGGGGGAGGCAGATACGCAGTATTTT.

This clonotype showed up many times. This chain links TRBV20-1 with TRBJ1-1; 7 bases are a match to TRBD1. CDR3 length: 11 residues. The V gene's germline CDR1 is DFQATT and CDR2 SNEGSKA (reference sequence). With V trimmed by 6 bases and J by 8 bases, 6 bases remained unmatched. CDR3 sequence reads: CSARDRVEAFF. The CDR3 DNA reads TGCAGTGCCAGGGACAGAGTGGAAGCTTTCTTT.

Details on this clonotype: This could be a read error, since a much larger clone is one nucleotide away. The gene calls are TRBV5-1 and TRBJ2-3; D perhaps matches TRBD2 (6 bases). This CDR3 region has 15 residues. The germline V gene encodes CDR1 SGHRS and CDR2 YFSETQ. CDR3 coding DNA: TGCGCCAGCAGCTTGGGTGCAACTAGCACAGATAAGCAGTATTTT. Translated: CASSLGATSTDKQYF.

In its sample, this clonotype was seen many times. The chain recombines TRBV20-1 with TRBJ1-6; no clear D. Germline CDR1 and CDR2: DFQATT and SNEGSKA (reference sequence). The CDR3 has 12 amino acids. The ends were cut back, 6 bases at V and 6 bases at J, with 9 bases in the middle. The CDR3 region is CSASVSNSPLHF. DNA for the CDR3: TGCAGTGCGTCCGTCTCTAATTCACCCCTCCACTTT.

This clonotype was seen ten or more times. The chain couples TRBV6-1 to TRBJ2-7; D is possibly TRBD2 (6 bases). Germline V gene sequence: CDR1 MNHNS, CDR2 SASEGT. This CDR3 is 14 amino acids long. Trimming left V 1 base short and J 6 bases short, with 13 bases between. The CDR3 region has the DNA TGTGCCAGCAGTGAAGTCGGGAGAGGCGGCGAGCAGTACTTC. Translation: CASSEVGRGGEQYF.

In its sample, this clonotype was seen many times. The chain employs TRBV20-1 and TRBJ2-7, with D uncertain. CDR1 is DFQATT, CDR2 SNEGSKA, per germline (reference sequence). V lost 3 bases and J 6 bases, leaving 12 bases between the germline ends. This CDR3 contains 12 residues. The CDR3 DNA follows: TGCAGTGCTAGCCTAGACACTTCCGAGCAGTACTTC. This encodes CSASLDTSEQYF.

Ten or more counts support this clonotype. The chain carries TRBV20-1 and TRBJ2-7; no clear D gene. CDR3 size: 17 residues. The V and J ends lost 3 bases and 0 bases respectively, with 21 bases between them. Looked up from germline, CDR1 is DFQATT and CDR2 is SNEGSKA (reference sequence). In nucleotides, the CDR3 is TGCAGTGCTAGCGGACCTACACATGCACCTAGCTCCTACGAGCAGTACTTC. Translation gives CSASGPTHAPSSYEQYF.

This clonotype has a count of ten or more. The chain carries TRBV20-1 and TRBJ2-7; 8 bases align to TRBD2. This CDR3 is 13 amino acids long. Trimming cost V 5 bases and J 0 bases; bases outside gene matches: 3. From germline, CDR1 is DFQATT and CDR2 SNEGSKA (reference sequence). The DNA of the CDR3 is TGCAGTGCTTCACTAGCGGTCTCCTACGAGCAGTACTTC. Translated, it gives CSASLAVSYEQYF.